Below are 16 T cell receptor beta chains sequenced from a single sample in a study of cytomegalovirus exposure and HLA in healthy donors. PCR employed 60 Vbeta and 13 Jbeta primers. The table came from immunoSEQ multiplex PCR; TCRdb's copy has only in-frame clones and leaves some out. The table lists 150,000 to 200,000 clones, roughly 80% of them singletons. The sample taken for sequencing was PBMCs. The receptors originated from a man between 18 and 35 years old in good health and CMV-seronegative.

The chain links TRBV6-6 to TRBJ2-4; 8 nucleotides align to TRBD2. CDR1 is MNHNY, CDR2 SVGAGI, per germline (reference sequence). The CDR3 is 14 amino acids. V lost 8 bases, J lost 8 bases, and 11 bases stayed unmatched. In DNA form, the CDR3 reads TGTGCCAGCTCCCAAGGCCTCGGGGGGGACATTCAGTACTTC. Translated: CASSQGLGGDIQYF.

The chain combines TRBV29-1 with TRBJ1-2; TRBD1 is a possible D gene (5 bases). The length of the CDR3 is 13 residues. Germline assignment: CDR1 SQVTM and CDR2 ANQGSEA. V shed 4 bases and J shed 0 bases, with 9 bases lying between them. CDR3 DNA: TGCAGCGTTGGTGGGGCAGCTAACTATGGCTACACCTTC. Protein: CSVGGAANYGYTF.

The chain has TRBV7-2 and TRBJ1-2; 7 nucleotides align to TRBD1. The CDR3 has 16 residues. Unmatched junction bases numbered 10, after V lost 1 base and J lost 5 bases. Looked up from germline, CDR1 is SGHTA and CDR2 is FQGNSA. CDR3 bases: TGTGCCAGCAGCTTAGAGTCTGGACAGGTCCTTTATGGCTACACCTTC. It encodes CASSLESGQVLYGYTF.

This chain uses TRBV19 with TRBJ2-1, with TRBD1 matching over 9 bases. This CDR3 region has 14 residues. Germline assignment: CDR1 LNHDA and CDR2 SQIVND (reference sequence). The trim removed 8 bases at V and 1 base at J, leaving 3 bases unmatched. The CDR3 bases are TGTGCCAGTGAGGGACAGGGATCCTACAATGAGCAGTTCTTC. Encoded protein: CASEGQGSYNEQFF.

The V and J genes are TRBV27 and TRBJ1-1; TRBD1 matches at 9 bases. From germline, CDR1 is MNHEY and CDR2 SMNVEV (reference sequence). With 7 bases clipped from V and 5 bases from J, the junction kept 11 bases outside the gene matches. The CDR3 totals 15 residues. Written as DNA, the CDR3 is TGTGCCAGCAACCCCGGGGACAGGGCTTTGACTGAAGCTTTCTTT. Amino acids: CASNPGDRALTEAFF.

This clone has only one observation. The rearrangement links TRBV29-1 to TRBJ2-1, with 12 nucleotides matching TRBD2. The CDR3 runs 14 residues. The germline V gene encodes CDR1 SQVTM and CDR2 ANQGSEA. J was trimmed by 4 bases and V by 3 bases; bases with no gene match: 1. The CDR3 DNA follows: TGCAGCGTTGAGACTAGCGGGAGTTACAATGAGCAGTTCTTC. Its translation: CSVETSGSYNEQFF.

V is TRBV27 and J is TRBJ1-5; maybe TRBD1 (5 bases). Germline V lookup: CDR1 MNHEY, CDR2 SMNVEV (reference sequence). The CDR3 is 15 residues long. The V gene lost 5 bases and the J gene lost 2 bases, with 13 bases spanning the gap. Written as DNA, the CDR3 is TGTGCCAGCAGTCCCTCAGGGTTGCGCAATCAGCCCCAGCATTTT. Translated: CASSPSGLRNQPQHF.

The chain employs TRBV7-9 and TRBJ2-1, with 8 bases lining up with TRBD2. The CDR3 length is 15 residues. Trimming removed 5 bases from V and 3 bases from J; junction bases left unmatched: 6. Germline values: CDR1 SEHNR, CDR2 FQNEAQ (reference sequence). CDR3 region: CASSLGLALYNEQFF. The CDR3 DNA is TGTGCCAGCAGCCTCGGACTAGCACTCTACAATGAGCAGTTCTTC. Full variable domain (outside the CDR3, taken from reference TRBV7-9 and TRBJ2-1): DTGVSQNPRHKITKRGQNVTFRCDPISEHNRLYWYRQTLGQGPEFLTYFQNEAQLEKSRLLSDRFSAERPKGSFSTLEIQRTEQGDSAMYLCASSLGLALYNEQFFGPGTRLTVL.

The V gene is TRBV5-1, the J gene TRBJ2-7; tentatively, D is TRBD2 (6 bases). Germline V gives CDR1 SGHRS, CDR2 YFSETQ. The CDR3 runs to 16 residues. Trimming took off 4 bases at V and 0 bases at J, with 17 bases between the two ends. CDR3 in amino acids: CASSPLRDGSSYEQYF. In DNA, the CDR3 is TGCGCCAGCAGCCCCCTGCGGGACGGTAGCTCCTACGAGCAGTACTTC. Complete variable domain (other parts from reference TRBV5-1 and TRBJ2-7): KAGVTQTPRYLIKTRGQQVTLSCSPISGHRSVSWYQQTPGQGLQFLFEYFSETQRNKGNFPGRFSGRQFSNSRSEMNVSTLELGDSALYLCASSPLRDGSSYEQYFGPGTRLTVT.

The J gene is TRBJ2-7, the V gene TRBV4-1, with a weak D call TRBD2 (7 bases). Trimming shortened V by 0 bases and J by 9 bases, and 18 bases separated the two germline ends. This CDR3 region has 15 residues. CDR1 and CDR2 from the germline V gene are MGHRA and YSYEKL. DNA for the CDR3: TGCGCCAGCAGCCAAGATTCTAATAGGGGGAGGGGGCAGTACTTC. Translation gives CASSQDSNRGRGQYF.

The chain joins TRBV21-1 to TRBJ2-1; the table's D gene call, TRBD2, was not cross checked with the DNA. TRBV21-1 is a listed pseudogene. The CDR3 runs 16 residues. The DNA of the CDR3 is TGTGCCAGCAGCGCGAGAAGGACGGGAGTATACAATGAGCAGTTCTTC. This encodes CASSARRTGVYNEQFF.

The CDR3 reads CASSSLAGAKNIQYF. The DNA for the CDR3 is TGCGCCAGCAGCTCCTTGGCGGGGGCCAAAAACATTCAGTACTTC. This chain connects TRBV5-1 to TRBJ2-4, with D possibly TRBD2 on 6 matching bases. The CDR3 runs 15 residues. CDR1 SGHRS and CDR2 YFSETQ come from the germline V gene. The V and J ends lost 3 bases and 1 base respectively, with 11 bases between them.

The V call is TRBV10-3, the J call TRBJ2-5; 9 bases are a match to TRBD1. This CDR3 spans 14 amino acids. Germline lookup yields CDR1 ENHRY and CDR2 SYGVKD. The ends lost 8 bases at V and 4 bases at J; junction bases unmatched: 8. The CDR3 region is CAISGQGIGETQYF. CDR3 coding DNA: TGTGCCATCTCCGGACAGGGGATCGGAGAGACCCAGTACTTC.

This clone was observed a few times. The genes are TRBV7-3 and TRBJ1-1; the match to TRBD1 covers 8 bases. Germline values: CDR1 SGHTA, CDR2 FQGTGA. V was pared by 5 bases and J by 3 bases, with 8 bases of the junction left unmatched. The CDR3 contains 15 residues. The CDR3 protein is CASSLVRGRHTEAFF. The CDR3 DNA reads TGTGCCAGCAGCCTAGTCAGGGGGCGGCACACTGAAGCTTTCTTT.

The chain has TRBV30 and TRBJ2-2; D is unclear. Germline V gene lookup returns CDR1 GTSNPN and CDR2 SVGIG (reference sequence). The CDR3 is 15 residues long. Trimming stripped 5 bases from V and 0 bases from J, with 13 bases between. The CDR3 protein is CAWQALLTNTGELFF. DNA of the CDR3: TGTGCCTGGCAAGCACTGTTGACGAACACCGGGGAGCTGTTTTTT. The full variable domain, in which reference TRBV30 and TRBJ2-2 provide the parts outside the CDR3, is SQTIHQWPATLVQPVGSPLSLECTVEGTSNPNLYWYRQAAGRGLQLLFYSVGIGQISSEVPQNLSASRPQDRQFILSSKKLLLSDSGFYLCAWQALLTNTGELFFGEGSRLTVL.

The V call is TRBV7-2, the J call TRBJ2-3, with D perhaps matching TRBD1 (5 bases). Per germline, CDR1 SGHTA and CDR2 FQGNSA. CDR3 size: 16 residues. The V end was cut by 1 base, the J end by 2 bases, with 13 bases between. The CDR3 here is CASSLGRQSLTDTQYF. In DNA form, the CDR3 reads TGTGCCAGCAGCTTAGGTAGACAGTCACTCACAGATACGCAGTATTTT.